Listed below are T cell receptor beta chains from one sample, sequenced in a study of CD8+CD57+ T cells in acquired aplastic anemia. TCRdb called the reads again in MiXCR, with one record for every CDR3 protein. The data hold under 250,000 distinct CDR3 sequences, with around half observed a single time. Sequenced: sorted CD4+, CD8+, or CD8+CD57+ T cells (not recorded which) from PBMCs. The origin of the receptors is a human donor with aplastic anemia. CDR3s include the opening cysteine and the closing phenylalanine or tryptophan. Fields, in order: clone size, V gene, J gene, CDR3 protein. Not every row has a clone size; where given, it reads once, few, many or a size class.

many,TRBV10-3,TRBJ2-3,CAISESGRPSTDTQYF
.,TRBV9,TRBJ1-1,CASSVTPDRGSEAFF
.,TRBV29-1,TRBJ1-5,CSVQGQWGQPQHF
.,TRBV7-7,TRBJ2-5,CASGSQETQYF
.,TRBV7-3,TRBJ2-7,CASSSRVSYEQYF
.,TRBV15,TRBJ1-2,CATSRDKHDGYTF
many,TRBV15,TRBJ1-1,CATSETGFTEAFF
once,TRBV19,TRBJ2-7,CASSLRGSFPYEQYF
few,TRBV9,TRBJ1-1,CASSVGNWGDTEAFF
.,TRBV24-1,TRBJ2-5,CATSPGRTGFQETQYF
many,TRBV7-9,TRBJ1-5,CASSFGGGHNQPQHF
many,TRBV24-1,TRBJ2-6,CATSESPSGANVLTF
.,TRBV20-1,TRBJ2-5,CSASAPFVLAGGHQETQYF
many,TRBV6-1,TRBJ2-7,CASMPASGSYEQYF
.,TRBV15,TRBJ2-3,CATSRDPGRGTDTQYF
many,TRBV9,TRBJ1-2,CASSVAETGLPPGYTF
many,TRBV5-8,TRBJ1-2,CASGSRWDYGYTF
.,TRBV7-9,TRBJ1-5,CASSLALDQPQHF
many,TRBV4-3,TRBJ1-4,CASSQVGAGEKLFF
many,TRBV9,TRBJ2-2,CASSGKEGGTGELFF
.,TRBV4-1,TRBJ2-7,CASSHPPGGGGAYEQYF
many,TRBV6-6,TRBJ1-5,CASSPGQGDQPQHF
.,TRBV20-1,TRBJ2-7,CSARWSPPRPRTDSYEQYF
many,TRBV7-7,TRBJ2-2,CASSSSVGRGAGTGELFF
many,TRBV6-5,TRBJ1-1,CASSYSIGVGTEAFF
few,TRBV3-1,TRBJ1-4,CASSQDRVGWGATNEKLFF
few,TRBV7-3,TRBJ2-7,CASSEGGSSYEQYF
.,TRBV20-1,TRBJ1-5,CSASNRNQPQHF
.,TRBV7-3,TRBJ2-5,CASSDWGGQPQYF
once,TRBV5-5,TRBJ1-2,CASSSDGGGYTF
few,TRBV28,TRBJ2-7,CASSPGADPYEQYF
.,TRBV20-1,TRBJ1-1,CSAPAASITNTEAFF